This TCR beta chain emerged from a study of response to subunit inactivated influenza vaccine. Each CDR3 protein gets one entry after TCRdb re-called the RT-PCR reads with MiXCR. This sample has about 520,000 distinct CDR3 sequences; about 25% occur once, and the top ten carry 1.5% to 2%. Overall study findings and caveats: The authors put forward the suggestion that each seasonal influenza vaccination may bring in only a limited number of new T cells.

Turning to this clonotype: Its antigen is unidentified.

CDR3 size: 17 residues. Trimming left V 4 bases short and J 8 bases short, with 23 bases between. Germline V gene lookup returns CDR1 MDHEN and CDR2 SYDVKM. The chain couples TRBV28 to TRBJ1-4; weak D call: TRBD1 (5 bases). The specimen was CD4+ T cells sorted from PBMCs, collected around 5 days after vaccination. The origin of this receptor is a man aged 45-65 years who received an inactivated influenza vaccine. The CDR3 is CASSSSSGVTGGEKLFF. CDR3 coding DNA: TGTGCCAGCAGTTCCTCGTCTGGGGTTACAGGTGGCGAAAAACTGTTTTTT.